This TCR beta chain was identified during a study of T cells of healthy individuals. This clonotype was seen at least ten times. Germline loops: CDR1 SGHDT, CDR2 YYEEEE. Trimming removed 3 bases from V and 4 bases from J, with 10 bases in between. The length of the CDR3 is 13 residues. TCRdb redid the calling of the 5' RACE reads with MiXCR, one entry per CDR3 protein. Seen here are 90,000 to 100,000 distinct CDR3 sequences, roughly 18% observed once, and the top ten hold more than 5.5%. The receptor was isolated from a human donor in good health. This chain uses TRBV5-6 with TRBJ1-2; no definite D call. CDR3 sequence: CASSSDLAYGYTF. In DNA form, the CDR3 reads TGTGCCAGCAGCTCGGACCTGGCCTATGGCTACACCTTC.